The 10 T cell receptor beta chains reported below all come from one sample, sequenced in a study of regulatory T cells in long-lasting Graves disease. Described time point: persistent/refractory GD, antithyroid drugs over 5 years with positive TRAb. Preparation of the TCR library used RNA extracted from PBMCs. Researchers made TCR beta libraries by using iRepertoire HTBI primers and running Arm-PCR on CDR3 regions. TCRdb analysed the multiplex PCR reads with MiXCR anew, one entry per CDR3 protein. The sample has more than 350,000 distinct CDR3 sequences; around 20% are singletons. This material consisted of peripheral blood mononuclear cells (PBMCs), taken when the disease was refractory, from a patient treated with antithyroid drugs. These receptors were collected from a female donor with Graves disease.

At least ten counts were recorded for this clonotype. This sequence joins TRBV15 and TRBJ1-5, with 7 bases that match TRBD1. With V trimmed by 0 bases and J by 12 bases, 8 bases remained unmatched. There are 14 residues in the CDR3. Germline lookup yields CDR1 LNHNV and CDR2 YYDKDF (reference sequence). The CDR3 here is CATSRDPQGNLQHF. Here the CDR3 DNA reads TGTGCCACCAGCAGAGATCCACAGGGGAATCTCCAGCATTTT.

Concerning this clonotype itself: No conserved phenylalanine or tryptophan is present at the end of the CDR3, so a read error is the likely explanation. This chain links TRBV7-2 with TRBJ1-5, with unresolved D. Germline V gene data show CDR1 as SGHTA and CDR2 as FQGNSA. The CDR3 is made up of 16 amino acids. V gave up 0 bases and J gave up 3 bases, with 12 bases separating them. CDR3 protein: CASSLADGVYNQPQHS. In DNA form, the CDR3 reads TGTGCCAGCAGCTTAGCGGACGGAGTTTACAATCAGCCCCAGCATTCT.

This sequence joins TRBV11-2 and TRBJ2-5; 13 nucleotides line up with TRBD2. Germline CDR1 is SGHAT and CDR2 is FQNNGV. J gave up 0 bases and V 3 bases, and 7 bases lay outside the gene matches. This CDR3 region has 18 residues. Here the CDR3 reads CASSFGLAGVRYQETQYF. The CDR3 DNA sequence: TGTGCCAGCAGCTTCGGACTAGCGGGAGTTCGGTACCAAGAGACCCAGTACTTC.

This chain uses TRBV6-5 with TRBJ2-6; 9 nucleotides match TRBD1. J gave up 8 bases and V 2 bases, and 7 bases lay outside the gene matches. CDR1 is MNHEY, CDR2 SVGAGI, per germline. The CDR3 sequence is 16 residues long. The CDR3: CASSYLGQGATNVLTF. CDR3 in DNA: TGTGCCAGCAGTTACCTGGGACAGGGAGCGACCAACGTCCTGACTTTC.

In its sample, this clonotype was seen many times. The J gene is TRBJ1-1, the V gene TRBV30; D call uncertain. The germline V gene has CDR1 GTSNPN and CDR2 SVGIG (reference sequence). Deletions cut 4 bases from V and 11 bases from J, with 14 bases between. The CDR3 covers 11 residues. The CDR3 protein is CAWTYARGAFF. DNA of the CDR3: TGTGCCTGGACCTACGCCAGAGGGGCTTTCTTT. Full variable domain (missing parts from reference TRBV30 and TRBJ1-1): SQTIHQWPATLVQPVGSPLSLECTVEGTSNPNLYWYRQAAGRGLQLLFYSVGIGQISSEVPQNLSASRPQDRQFILSSKKLLLSDSGFYLCAWTYARGAFFGQGTRLTVV.

V and J are TRBV7-2 and TRBJ2-7; 9 positions match TRBD1. The CDR3 covers 16 residues. Germline CDR1 and CDR2: SGHTA and FQGNSA. Trimming removed 5 bases from V and 3 bases from J; junction bases left unmatched: 11. The CDR3 is CASSPDPGQGNYEQYF. In DNA, the CDR3 is TGTGCCAGCAGCCCCGATCCGGGACAGGGTAACTACGAGCAGTACTTC.

V and J are TRBV4-1 and TRBJ2-7, with 10 bases lining up with TRBD1. Germline assignment: CDR1 MGHRA and CDR2 YSYEKL. Germline trimming cut 2 bases from V and 0 bases from J; bases unmatched to any gene: 7. This CDR3 contains 17 residues. The CDR3 spells CASSQTGTGESSYEQYF. CDR3 nucleotides: TGCGCCAGCAGCCAAACCGGGACAGGGGAGAGCTCCTACGAGCAGTACTTC.

Ten or more counts support this clonotype. This chain links TRBV28 with TRBJ1-2; D is uncertain. The V gene lost 7 bases and the J gene lost 4 bases, with 19 bases spanning the gap. The CDR3 has 15 residues. Germline V gives CDR1 MDHEN, CDR2 SYDVKM. This CDR3 is CASTLGDTPFYGYTF. The CDR3 nucleotides read TGTGCCAGCACCCTTGGAGACACTCCGTTCTATGGCTACACCTTC.

This clonotype was detected a few times. The chain is built from TRBV25-1 and TRBJ1-2, with a tentative D call TRBD1 (6 bases). The CDR3 sequence is 15 residues long. In germline, CDR1 is MGHDK, CDR2 SYGVNS. Trimming took off 7 bases at V and 2 bases at J, with 17 bases between the two ends. CDR3 in amino acids: CASTPSGGVNYGYTF. The CDR3 nucleotides are TGTGCCAGCACTCCCTCGGGGGGCGTCAACTATGGCTACACCTTC.

This chain uses TRBV7-9 with TRBJ2-1; 7 bases map to TRBD2. V lost 4 bases, J lost 4 bases, and 10 bases stayed unmatched. CDR3 length: 16 amino acids. Per germline, CDR1 SEHNR and CDR2 FQNEAQ (reference sequence). CDR3 protein: CASSSHRGVGYNEQFF. The CDR3 bases are TGTGCCAGCAGCTCCCACCGGGGGGTGGGTTACAATGAGCAGTTCTTC. The whole variable domain, remainder taken from reference TRBV7-9 and TRBJ2-1, is DTGVSQNPRHKITKRGQNVTFRCDPISEHNRLYWYRQTLGQGPEFLTYFQNEAQLEKSRLLSDRFSAERPKGSFSTLEIQRTEQGDSAMYLCASSSHRGVGYNEQFFGPGTRLTVL.